The clone carrying this T cell receptor (beta chain) showed up just a few times. Antigen: not known. CDR3 length: 14 residues. The V gene lost 5 bases and the J gene lost 1 base, with 11 bases spanning the gap. CDR1 and CDR2 (germline): SGHNT, YENEEA. Each CDR3 protein gets one entry after TCRdb re-called the reads with MiXCR. The sample carries about 51,000 distinct CDR3 sequences, around 18% recorded once. The data are from a study of T cell repertoires in cytomegalovirus infection. Sequenced here: CD8+ T cells from cultured PBMCs, sampled from culture after CMV antigen stimulation. This TCR was recovered from a human donor in good health (CMV status not recorded). Some clones in this sample may be carry-over from other donors' samples. This rearrangement joins TRBV11-3 to TRBJ1-1; possibly TRBD1 for D (5 bases). The CDR3 coding sequence is TGTGCCAGCAGCCCCGGGACGCGGAACACTGAAGCTTTCTTT. Amino acid sequence: CASSPGTRNTEAFF. The complete variable domain, with remaining parts taken from reference TRBV11-3 and TRBJ1-1, reads EAGVVQSPRYKIIEKKQPVAFWCNPISGHNTLYWYLQNLGQGPELLIRYENEEAVDDSQLPKDRFSAERLKGVDSTLKIQPAELGDSAVYLCASSPGTRNTEAFFGQGTRLTVV.